The 26 T cell receptor beta chains listed next were all sequenced from one sample in a study of a mutant IDH1 vaccine in newly diagnosed glioma. Sample time point: week 23, last vaccination. A 20-mer mutant IDH1 peptide at 300 ug was injected subcutaneously with topical imiquimod. Their antigens are not known. Here immunoSEQ multiplex PCR was the method, and the copy in TCRdb shows in-frame clones only, minus some. The repertoire has about 44,000 clones, around 90% of them found once; the top ten carry roughly 3.9%. This specimen consisted of PBMCs, obtained from a glioma patient whose treatment included an IDH1 peptide vaccine. All receptors derive from a man between 50 and 59 years old with glioma.

The V call is TRBV10-3, the J call TRBJ1-5; D is ambiguous. V was cut by 3 bases and J by 0 bases, with 9 bases left in between. The germline V gene encodes CDR1 ENHRY and CDR2 SYGVKD. The CDR3 extends over 15 amino acids. The CDR3 loop reads CAISDSTGSNQPQHF. The CDR3 DNA reads TGTGCCATCAGTGACTCGACGGGTAGCAATCAGCCCCAGCATTTT.

This clone has only one observation. The J gene is TRBJ2-3, the V gene TRBV7-8, with D possibly being TRBD2 (6 bases). Trimming stripped 2 bases from V and 6 bases from J, with 12 bases between. The CDR3 loop spans 14 amino acids. From germline, CDR1 is SGHVS and CDR2 FQNEAQ. The CDR3 DNA is TGTGCCAGCAGCTTACGGCGGGGTGGGGATACGCAGTATTTT. Its protein product is CASSLRRGGDTQYF.

Turning to this clone: One end of the junction is discordant with germline, which a read error may explain. This chain links TRBV7-7 with TRBJ2-7; a possible D gene is TRBD2 (5 bases). Germline CDR1 SSHAT, CDR2 FNYEAQ (reference sequence). This CDR3 has 15 residues. This CDR3 is CASSPGRGSRYEQYF. CDR3 in DNA: TGTGCTAGCAGCCCCGGACGGGGTAGCCGCTACGAGCAGTACTTC.

This sequence joins TRBV4-2 and TRBJ2-7; D ambiguous. The CDR3 is 15 residues long. Trimming removed 0 bases from V and 4 bases from J, with 13 bases in between. The germline gives CDR1 LGHNA, CDR2 YNFKEQ. The chain's CDR3 is CASSQESGGVYEQYF. Written as DNA, the CDR3 is TGTGCCAGCAGCCAAGAAAGTGGTGGTGTGTACGAGCAGTACTTC.

The J gene is TRBJ2-7, the V gene TRBV29-1; D is perhaps TRBD1 or TRBD2 (5 bases each). The germline V and J ends were trimmed by 4 bases and 0 bases, with 7 bases remaining between them. The CDR3 loop spans 12 amino acids. Germline values: CDR1 SQVTM, CDR2 ANQGSEA. DNA for the CDR3: TGCAGCGTTGGGGACGGCTCCTACGAGCAGTACTTC. Protein: CSVGDGSYEQYF.

The chain uses TRBV6-5 and TRBJ1-6; 10 bases map to TRBD1. The germline V gene encodes CDR1 MNHEY and CDR2 SVGAGI. With V trimmed by 2 bases and J by 10 bases, 8 bases remained unmatched. This CDR3 is 16 amino acids long. The CDR3 region has the DNA TGTGCCAGCAGTTACGGGGGACAGGGGCTACGGTCACCCCTCCACTTT. Translation gives CASSYGGQGLRSPLHF.

The rearrangement links TRBV9 to TRBJ1-2; TRBD1 agrees at 11 bases. This CDR3 has 18 amino acids. Germline CDR1 is SGDLS and CDR2 is YYNGEE. Trimming removed 2 bases from V and 1 base from J; junction bases left unmatched: 10. The CDR3 spells CASSVGRTGGLGNYGYTF. CDR3 DNA sequence: TGTGCCAGCAGCGTCGGAAGGACAGGGGGCTTGGGTAACTATGGCTACACCTTC.

The rearrangement joins TRBV5-4 to TRBJ1-1; D unclear. The CDR3 has 13 residues. The germline CDR1 and CDR2 sequences are SGHNT and YYREEE (reference sequence). Deletions cut 4 bases from V and 0 bases from J, with 7 bases between. The CDR3 region is CASSQTMNTEAFF. The CDR3 region has the DNA TGTGCCAGCAGCCAGACTATGAACACTGAAGCTTTCTTT. Supplemented by reference TRBV5-4 and TRBJ1-1, the full variable domain reads ETGVTQSPTHLIKTRGQQVTLRCSSQSGHNTVSWYQQALGQGPQFIFQYYREEENGRGNFPPRFSGLQFPNYSSELNVNALELDDSALYLCASSQTMNTEAFFGQGTRLTVV.

The rearrangement uses TRBV5-4 and TRBJ1-1, with D possibly being TRBD1 (5 bases). Looked up from germline, CDR1 is SGHNT and CDR2 is YYREEE (reference sequence). V was shortened by 4 bases and J by 6 bases, with 10 bases between the two germline ends. CDR3 length: 12 amino acids. DNA of the CDR3: TGTGCCAGCAGCCCTACAGGAGCTGAAGCTTTCTTT. Its protein product is CASSPTGAEAFF.

This sequence joins TRBV11-2 and TRBJ1-1; D may be TRBD1 (5 bases). CDR3 length: 16 residues. With 0 bases removed from V and 4 bases from J, the gap between germline ends came to 15 bases. CDR1 and CDR2 from the germline V gene are SGHAT and FQNNGV. The CDR3 reads CASSLDRRGAITEAFF. The DNA of the CDR3 is TGTGCCAGCAGCTTAGATCGGAGAGGGGCGATCACTGAAGCTTTCTTT. Combining the CDR3 with reference TRBV11-2 and TRBJ1-1 gives the whole variable domain EAGVAQSPRYKIIEKRQSVAFWCNPISGHATLYWYQQILGQGPKLLIQFQNNGVVDDSQLPKDRFSAERLKGVDSTLKIQPAKLEDSAVYLCASSLDRRGAITEAFFGQGTRLTVV.

This clone was seen once. The rearrangement links TRBV6-4 to TRBJ1-5; D is unclear. Trimming cost V 3 bases and J 4 bases, with 7 bases left between them. This CDR3 comprises 13 residues. From germline, CDR1 is MRHNA and CDR2 SNTAGT. CDR3 bases: TGTGCCAGCAGTGAGAAGGAGAATCAGCCCCAGCATTTT. It encodes CASSEKENQPQHF.

The chain recombines TRBV7-9 with TRBJ1-2; D remains ambiguous. The ends were cut back, 6 bases at V and 2 bases at J, with 7 bases in the middle. The CDR3 spans 12 residues. Looked up from germline, CDR1 is SEHNR and CDR2 is FQNEAQ (reference sequence). In DNA form, the CDR3 reads TGTGCCAGCAGTCCGGGCAACTATGGCTACACCTTC. It is translated as CASSPGNYGYTF.

CDR3 sequence: CASSGRSGRNQPQHF. CDR3 nucleotide sequence: TGTGCCAGCAGTGGCCGGTCAGGACGCAATCAGCCCCAGCATTTT. J is TRBJ1-5 and V is TRBV6-1; no clear D gene. The germline V and J ends were trimmed by 4 bases and 2 bases, with 12 bases remaining between them. The CDR3 length is 15 residues. CDR1 MNHNS and CDR2 SASEGT come from the germline V gene.

The rearrangement joins TRBV19 to TRBJ1-5; 7 bases align to TRBD1. The CDR3 spans 14 residues. J gave up 6 bases and V 3 bases, and 5 bases lay outside the gene matches. From germline, CDR1 is LNHDA and CDR2 SQIVND (reference sequence). CDR3 sequence (DNA): TGTGCCAGTAGTATCATGACAGGGAGTCAGCCCCAGCATTTT. Protein: CASSIMTGSQPQHF.

The rearrangement joins TRBV5-6 to TRBJ1-6; no definite D call. CDR1 and CDR2 (germline): SGHDT, YYEEEE. V dropped 1 base and J dropped 5 bases, with 13 bases sitting between them. The CDR3 consists of 16 residues. CDR3 DNA: TGTGCCAGCAGCTTGTGGTCCTACGGGAATAATTCACCCCTCCACTTT. It codes for CASSLWSYGNNSPLHF.

The genes are TRBV6-5 and TRBJ1-4; maybe TRBD1 (6 bases). Trimming left V 6 bases short and J 4 bases short, with 12 bases between. CDR3 length: 14 residues. The V gene's germline CDR1 is MNHEY and CDR2 SVGAGI. This CDR3 reads CASSSGQINEKLFF. The CDR3 bases are TGTGCCAGCAGCTCCGGACAGATTAATGAAAAACTGTTTTTT.

The chain carries TRBV11-2 and TRBJ2-3; 9 bases line up with TRBD2. With V trimmed by 5 bases and J by 3 bases, 6 bases remained unmatched. This CDR3 has 15 residues. Germline V lookup: CDR1 SGHAT, CDR2 FQNNGV. The CDR3: CASSPSAGGTDTQYF. CDR3 coding DNA: TGTGCCAGCAGCCCGTCAGCGGGGGGAACAGATACGCAGTATTTT.

This clone showed up just once. The V and J genes are TRBV10-3 and TRBJ2-7; tentative D call: TRBD2 (5 bases). This CDR3 has 15 amino acids. Germline loops: CDR1 ENHRY, CDR2 SYGVKD. Trimming took off 0 bases at V and 4 bases at J, with 13 bases between the two ends. The CDR3 bases are TGTGCCATCAGTGAGTCCCCGGGAAGCGGATACGAGCAGTACTTC. This translates into CAISESPGSGYEQYF.

The rearrangement joins TRBV4-3 to TRBJ2-2, with D possibly being TRBD1 or TRBD2 (5 bases each). The CDR3 length is 13 residues. Germline CDR1 reads LGHNA; CDR2 reads YSLEER. V was pared by 7 bases and J by 6 bases, with 12 bases between. CDR3: CASKDGTSGELFF. The CDR3 coding sequence is TGCGCCAGCAAGGACGGGACCTCCGGGGAGCTGTTTTTT.

The genes are TRBV28 and TRBJ1-5, with D tentatively TRBD1 (6 bases). This CDR3 contains 15 residues. The germline CDR1 and CDR2 sequences are MDHEN and SYDVKM. Between the trimmed V and J ends, which lost 1 base and 6 bases, there was a span of 13 bases. The CDR3 DNA reads TGTGCCAGCAGTTTATTAGGGGGAGGTGCTCAGCCCCAGCATTTT. Translated, it gives CASSLLGGGAQPQHF.

This sequence joins TRBV28 and TRBJ1-4, with TRBD1 as a possible D gene (5 bases). Trimming stripped 10 bases from V and 6 bases from J, with 12 bases between. The CDR3 loop spans 12 amino acids. Germline V gene data show CDR1 as MDHEN and CDR2 as SYDVKM. CDR3 amino acids: CATFGAYEKLFF. The CDR3 DNA sequence: TGTGCCACATTTGGGGCTTATGAAAAACTGTTTTTT.

The rearrangement joins TRBV6-6 to TRBJ1-5; TRBD1 matches 9 bases. The germline CDR1 and CDR2 sequences are MNHNY and SVGAGI (reference sequence). CDR3 length: 15 amino acids. V lost 4 bases to trimming and J lost 7 bases; unmatched junction nucleotides: 8. The CDR3 loop is CASSSSGTGYQPQHF. The CDR3 DNA follows: TGTGCCAGCAGTTCCTCCGGGACAGGGTACCAGCCCCAGCATTTT.

The CDR3 sequence is CASSLSDWASSYEQYF. As DNA, the CDR3 is TGTGCCAGCAGCTTATCAGATTGGGCCAGCTCCTACGAGCAGTACTTC. V and J are TRBV7-2 and TRBJ2-7; D remains unclear. The CDR3 is 16 residues long. The germline gives CDR1 SGHTA, CDR2 FQGNSA. With 2 bases removed from V and 0 bases from J, the gap between germline ends came to 14 bases.

This sequence joins TRBV7-6 and TRBJ2-5; 7 bases line up with TRBD1. This CDR3 spans 17 amino acids. V lost 5 bases and J lost 0; bases outside the gene matches: 12. The germline V gene has CDR1 SGHVS and CDR2 FNYEAQ. CDR3 sequence (DNA): TGTGCCAGCAGCCCCAGACAGGGATGGGGTAACCAAGAGACCCAGTACTTC. This gives the protein CASSPRQGWGNQETQYF.

About this clone itself: Germline is not matched at one junction end, which may reflect a read error. This chain joins TRBV11-2 and TRBJ1-2; D unresolved. The CDR3 runs to 12 residues. The germline V gene encodes CDR1 SGHAT and CDR2 FQNNGV. CDR3 sequence: CASSLGPAPPGF. The DNA for the CDR3 is TGTGCCAGCAGCTTAGGGCCGGCGCCACCGGGGTTC.

This clone was found once. This chain links TRBV19 with TRBJ2-7; possible D gene TRBD1, 7 bases. CDR1 LNHDA and CDR2 SQIVND come from the germline V gene (reference sequence). Trimming cost V 5 bases and J 3 bases, with 14 bases left between them. This CDR3 contains 14 residues. The CDR3 is CASSDRQGLYEQYF. CDR3 nucleotides: TGTGCCAGTAGTGACAGACAGGGACTCTACGAGCAGTACTTC.